Listed below are T cell receptor beta chains from one sample, sequenced in a study of shared clonotypes between healthy human individuals. The protocol was immunoSEQ multiplex PCR, while the TCRdb copy is restricted to in-frame clones and leaves out a portion. The sample includes about 710,000 clones, 55% to 80% of them seen just once. Specimen: memory CD4+ T cells sorted from blood. All receptors come from a woman in her 30s in good health. CDR3s include the opening cysteine and the closing phenylalanine or tryptophan.

J: TRBJ2-2
V: TRBV5-1
CDR3: CASSFQGPGELFF

J: TRBJ2-7
V: TRBV9
CDR3: CASSVELGVSYEQYF

J: TRBJ2-1
V: TRBV13
CDR3: CASSPRRSSYNEQFF

J: TRBJ1-3
V: TRBV15
CDR3: CANHVRKEPNSGNTIYF

J: TRBJ1-2
V: TRBV28
CDR3: CASSSPPLSTYGYTF

J: TRBJ2-1
V: TRBV29-1
CDR3: CSAGLGSSYNEQFF

J: TRBJ2-2
V: TRBV18
CDR3: CASSPTGVNTGELFF

J: TRBJ2-6
V: TRBV28
CDR3: CASSSKVTVGANVLTF

J: TRBJ2-1
V: TRBV11-2
CDR3: CASSLVASGNNEQFF

J: NA
V: TRBV4-2
CDR3: CASSSRHQETQYF

J: TRBJ2-7
V: TRBV5-1
CDR3: CASRPRDWSYEQYF

J: TRBJ1-5
V: TRBV7-2
CDR3: CASSLFTGSNQPQHF

J: TRBJ2-5
V: TRBV7-2
CDR3: CASSTGQIETQYF

J: TRBJ2-6
V: TRBV27
CDR3: CASSARGTGKSLGANVLTF

J: TRBJ1-1
V: TRBV6-5
CDR3: CASSLTVRTEAFF

J: TRBJ2-1
V: TRBV5-1
CDR3: CASSFTPAGTSGINEQFF

J: TRBJ2-3
V: TRBV4-2
CDR3: CASSPLLAGGSTDTQYF

J: TRBJ2-7
V: TRBV6-6
CDR3: CASSLQGNEQYF

J: TRBJ2-7
V: TRBV9
CDR3: CASSVGPRGEYEQYF

J: TRBJ1-1
V: TRBV28
CDR3: CASSFGQGSTEAFF